This entry features one T cell receptor beta chain sequence. Germline CDR1 is MNHEY and CDR2 is SMNVEV (reference sequence). The ends lost 6 bases at V and 2 bases at J; junction bases unmatched: 4. The CDR3 is made up of 13 amino acids. TCRdb reprocessed the reads via MiXCR and lists one record per CDR3 protein. Of fewer than 350,000 distinct CDR3 sequences detected, over 7.5% appear once; the ten largest clones hold roughly 4.5%. These data are taken from a study of T cell repertoires in cytomegalovirus infection. Study background: It can be stated that public TCR beta signatures indicated CMV infection as well as a matching HLA type.

The material sequenced was PBMCs. This sequence joins TRBV27 and TRBJ2-7; 7 bases map to TRBD1. This TCR derives from a human donor in good health (CMV status not recorded). Some clones in this sample may be carry-over from other donors' samples. CDR3 sequence (DNA): TGTGCCAGCAGAAGGACAGGTCCCTACGAGCAGTACTTC. It specifies CASRRTGPYEQYF.